This T cell receptor beta chain originates from a study of PD-1 blockade in mismatch repair-deficient tumors. Sequencing used immunoSEQ multiplex PCR; TCRdb keeps in-frame clones, though not all of them. Seen here are roughly 120,000 clones, roughly 80% observed once, and the top ten hold about 5.1%. V shed 1 base, J shed 4 bases, and the junction held 12 bases outside the gene matches. Germline V gene data show CDR1 as SGHTA and CDR2 as FQGNSA. The CDR3 sequence is 17 residues long. TCRs were sequenced from three patients responding to pembrolizumab. The rearrangement links TRBV7-2 to TRBJ2-7, with TRBD2 matching 8 bases. This TCR was sampled from an adult with mismatch repair-deficient cancer. This material consisted of peripheral blood, taken 60 weeks after starting pembrolizumab. The CDR3 loop is CASSLGGLSGTIYEQYF. CDR3 nucleotide sequence: TGTGCCAGCAGCTTAGGGGGGCTTAGCGGGACGATTTACGAGCAGTACTTC.